Each of the 19 T cell receptor beta chains below was sequenced from the same sample in a study of control samples from healthy donors and cancer patients. Profiling relied on immunoSEQ multiplex PCR, and the TCRdb table lists in-frame clones only, not all of them. Here the sample spans 65,000 to 85,000 clones, roughly 90% being singletons. Material for sequencing was PBMCs. The receptor set was obtained from a woman aged 45-65 years with colorectal cancer.

V and J are TRBV3-1 (or the pseudogene TRBV3-2) and TRBJ1-3, with 10 bases identical to TRBD1. Germline V gives CDR1 LGHDT, CDR2 YNNKEL (reference sequence). J lost 5 bases, V lost 3 bases, and 4 bases had no gene match. The CDR3 totals 15 residues. CDR3 region: CASSHLTGGRNTIYF. The CDR3 DNA sequence: TGTGCCAGCAGCCATCTGACAGGGGGCCGAAACACCATATATTTT.

The rearrangement links TRBV28 to TRBJ2-7; D remains ambiguous. Trimming removed 5 bases at V and 4 bases at J, with 12 bases between. Germline V gives CDR1 MDHEN, CDR2 SYDVKM. The length of the CDR3 is 13 residues. CDR3 DNA: TGTGCCAGCAGTGGACCGGTGTCATACGAGCAGTACGTC. Protein: CASSGPVSYEQYV.

The chain couples TRBV11-3 to TRBJ2-2; 7 bases map to TRBD1. J was trimmed by 3 bases and V by 5 bases; bases with no gene match: 12. CDR3 size: 17 residues. Germline CDR1 reads SGHNT; CDR2 reads YENEEA. The CDR3 loop is CASSIYKGGVDTGELFF. The CDR3 DNA reads as TGTGCCAGCAGCATCTACAAAGGGGGCGTGGACACCGGGGAGCTGTTTTTT.

The chain has TRBV14 and TRBJ1-1; D is perhaps TRBD1 (5 bases). The CDR3 has 18 residues. Germline lookup yields CDR1 SGHDN and CDR2 FVKESK. V was clipped by 1 base and J by 0 bases, with 18 bases between them. CDR3 nucleotides: TGTGCCAGCAGCCAAGCGTCCATGGGGGGAGTGATGAACACTGAAGCTTTCTTT. This sequence encodes CASSQASMGGVMNTEAFF.

V and J are TRBV14 and TRBJ1-6; D is uncertain. Germline V gene data show CDR1 as SGHDN and CDR2 as FVKESK. The CDR3 is made up of 14 amino acids. Trimming cost V 0 bases and J 6 bases, with 6 bases left between them. The CDR3 bases are TGTGCCAGCAGCCAAGAGTACAGTAATTCACCCCTCCACTTT. Its protein product is CASSQEYSNSPLHF.

This chain joins TRBV3-1 (or the pseudogene TRBV3-2) and TRBJ2-2, with D perhaps matching TRBD2 (5 bases). The CDR3 is 15 amino acids. The ends were cut back, 5 bases at V and 6 bases at J, with 16 bases in the middle. In germline, CDR1 is LGHDT, CDR2 YNNKEL (reference sequence). CDR3 amino acids: CASSKRLAIPGELFF. The CDR3, as DNA: TGTGCCAGCAGCAAGCGGTTAGCAATCCCCGGGGAGCTGTTTTTT.

The chain couples TRBV2 to TRBJ1-5, with no clear D. CDR1 SNHLY and CDR2 FYNNEI come from the germline V gene. CDR3 length equals 14 residues. The ends were cut back, 5 bases at V and 6 bases at J, with 14 bases in the middle. The CDR3 DNA is TGTGCCAGCAGTTTCACCTCCGGTTCTCAGCCCCAGCATTTT. This encodes CASSFTSGSQPQHF.

V is TRBV7-2 and J is TRBJ1-1, with D tentatively TRBD1 (5 bases). CDR3 length: 14 residues. V lost 4 bases, J lost 4 bases, and 13 bases lay in between. Per germline, CDR1 SGHTA and CDR2 FQGNSA. The CDR3 reads CASSSTGWGTEAFF. CDR3 coding DNA: TGTGCCAGCAGCTCCACAGGCTGGGGCACTGAAGCTTTCTTT. Based on the CDR3 plus reference TRBV7-2 and TRBJ1-1, the full variable domain is GAGVSQSPSNKVTEKGKDVELRCDPISGHTALYWYRQSLGQGLEFLIYFQGNSAPDKSGLPSDRFSAERTGGSVSTLTIQRTQQEDSAVYLCASSSTGWGTEAFFGQGTRLTVV.

The chain employs TRBV5-1 and TRBJ2-1; D unclear. V was shortened by 0 bases and J by 0 bases, with 13 bases between the two germline ends. The V gene's germline CDR1 is SGHRS and CDR2 YFSETQ. This CDR3 spans 17 amino acids. CDR3 DNA sequence: TGCGCCAGCAGCTTGGGGGCATTCATAAGCTCCTACAATGAGCAGTTCTTC. This translates into CASSLGAFISSYNEQFF.

Regarding this clone: This CDR3 is also generated by other DNA sequences in the sample. The chain joins TRBV3-1 (or the pseudogene TRBV3-2) to TRBJ1-1; weak D call: TRBD1 (5 bases). In germline, CDR1 is LGHDT, CDR2 YNNKEL (reference sequence). This CDR3 is 14 amino acids long. V was trimmed by 4 bases and J by 2 bases, leaving 11 bases between them. The CDR3 loop is CASSPRGTNTEAFF. The CDR3 nucleotides read TGTGCCAGCAGCCCCCGCGGGACCAACACTGAAGCTTTCTTT.

The chain recombines TRBV7-8 with TRBJ2-5, with no clear D. Germline V gene lookup returns CDR1 SGHVS and CDR2 FQNEAQ. V gave up 7 bases and J gave up 2 bases, with 17 bases separating them. The CDR3 extends over 15 amino acids. The CDR3 is CASTREAMGQETQYF. In nucleotides, the CDR3 is TGTGCCAGCACCCGAGAAGCAATGGGGCAAGAGACCCAGTACTTC.

The V call is TRBV5-4, the J call TRBJ2-1; D gene unclear. V was cut by 0 bases and J by 5 bases, with 6 bases left in between. The germline CDR1 and CDR2 sequences are SGHNT and YYREEE (reference sequence). This CDR3 has 13 amino acids. The CDR3 loop reads CASSLAGHNEQFF. The CDR3 nucleotides are TGTGCCAGCAGCTTGGCAGGTCACAATGAGCAGTTCTTC.

J is TRBJ1-2 and V is TRBV11-1; possible D gene TRBD1, 6 bases. The CDR3 totals 13 residues. Germline V gene lookup returns CDR1 SGHAT and CDR2 FQDESV (reference sequence). V was cut by 5 bases and J by 9 bases, with 16 bases left in between. The CDR3 DNA sequence: TGTGCCAGCAGCCCAGGAGGACAGAGAAGCTACACCTTC. Amino acid sequence: CASSPGGQRSYTF.

This clone was detected a few times. The V call is TRBV2, the J call TRBJ2-1; 9 bases fit TRBD1. After removal of 5 bases from V and 8 bases from J, the junction contained 7 bases not matched to a gene. The V gene's germline CDR1 is SNHLY and CDR2 FYNNEI. This CDR3 has 14 residues. This chain's CDR3 is CASSIRTGVDEQFF. The DNA for the CDR3 is TGTGCCAGCAGTATTCGGACAGGGGTGGATGAGCAGTTCTTC.

The chain is built from TRBV18 and TRBJ2-3; no firm D call. The CDR3 spans 14 residues. The germline gives CDR1 KGHSH, CDR2 LQKENI. The V and J ends lost 6 bases and 4 bases respectively, with 14 bases between them. DNA of the CDR3: TGTGCCAGCTCCCTACCCACTACTGCAGATACGCAGTATTTT. Translated, it gives CASSLPTTADTQYF.

This clone has only one observation. The chain has TRBV15 and TRBJ2-3, with 9 bases fitting TRBD1. CDR3 size: 15 residues. The V gene's germline CDR1 is LNHNV and CDR2 YYDKDF (reference sequence). V was clipped by 6 bases and J by 3 bases; unmatched bases: 7. The chain's CDR3 is CATSSRDRETDTQYF. DNA of the CDR3: TGTGCCACCAGTTCTCGGGACAGGGAAACAGATACGCAGTATTTT.

This clone was recorded a few times. The chain couples TRBV24-1 to TRBJ2-4; 7 bases align to TRBD2. The germline V gene encodes CDR1 KGHDR and CDR2 SFDVKD. This CDR3 region has 15 residues. J gave up 6 bases and V 3 bases, and 7 bases lay outside the gene matches. The CDR3 DNA sequence: TGTGCCACCAGTGATGGGGGGAGGGTGGGAAACATTCAGTACTTC. Its protein is CATSDGGRVGNIQYF.

The rearrangement joins TRBV12-3 or TRBV12-4 to TRBJ1-3; D not certain. This CDR3 is built from 13 residues. The V gene lost 10 bases and the J gene lost 3 bases, with 13 bases spanning the gap. CDR3 DNA: TGTGCCATCCTAGGACGGATTGGAAACACCATATATTTT. This encodes CAILGRIGNTIYF.

V gene TRBV23-1 combines with J gene TRBJ2-7; D is perhaps TRBD2 (5 bases). TRBV23-1 is labeled an ORF, and its function is uncertain. V was trimmed by 1 base and J by 6 bases, leaving 16 bases between them. The CDR3 totals 15 residues. The CDR3 region is CASSQWAGSEVEQYV. The CDR3 DNA reads as TGCGCCAGCAGTCAATGGGCGGGTTCTGAGGTCGAGCAGTACGTC.